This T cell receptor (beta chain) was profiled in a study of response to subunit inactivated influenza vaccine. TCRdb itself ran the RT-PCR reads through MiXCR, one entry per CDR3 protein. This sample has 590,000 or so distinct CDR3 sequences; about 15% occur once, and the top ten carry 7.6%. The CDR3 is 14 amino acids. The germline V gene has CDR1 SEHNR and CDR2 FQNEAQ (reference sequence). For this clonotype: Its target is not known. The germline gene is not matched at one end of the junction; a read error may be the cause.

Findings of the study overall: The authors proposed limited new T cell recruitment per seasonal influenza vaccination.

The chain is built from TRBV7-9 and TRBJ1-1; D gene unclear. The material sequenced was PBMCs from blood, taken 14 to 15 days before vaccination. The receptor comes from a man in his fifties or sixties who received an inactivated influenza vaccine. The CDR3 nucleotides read TGTGCCAGCAGCTTTCCTCAGCAGAACATTGAAGCTTTCTTT. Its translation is CASSFPQQNIEAFF.